The clone carrying this T cell receptor (beta chain) was observed many times. This specimen belongs to a study of early T cells in non-severe SARS-CoV-2 infection. A single record per CDR3 protein comes from TCRdb applying MiXCR to the 5' RACE reads. The table shows roughly 97,000 distinct CDR3 sequences, with around 10% occurring only once. J was trimmed by 1 base and V by 2 bases; bases with no gene match: 4. The germline CDR1 and CDR2 sequences are SGHAT and FQDESV (reference sequence). The CDR3 runs 17 residues. V and J are TRBV11-1 and TRBJ2-2; 10 bases align to TRBD2. This clonotype originated in an adult who was a healthcare worker with PCR-confirmed SARS-CoV-2 infection or an uninfected control (not recorded which). This specimen consisted of whole blood, obtained at baseline. CDR3 nucleotide sequence: TGTGCCAGCAGCTTACGAGCGGGGGGGCAGAACACCGGGGAGCTGTTTTTT. Translating gives CASSLRAGGQNTGELFF.